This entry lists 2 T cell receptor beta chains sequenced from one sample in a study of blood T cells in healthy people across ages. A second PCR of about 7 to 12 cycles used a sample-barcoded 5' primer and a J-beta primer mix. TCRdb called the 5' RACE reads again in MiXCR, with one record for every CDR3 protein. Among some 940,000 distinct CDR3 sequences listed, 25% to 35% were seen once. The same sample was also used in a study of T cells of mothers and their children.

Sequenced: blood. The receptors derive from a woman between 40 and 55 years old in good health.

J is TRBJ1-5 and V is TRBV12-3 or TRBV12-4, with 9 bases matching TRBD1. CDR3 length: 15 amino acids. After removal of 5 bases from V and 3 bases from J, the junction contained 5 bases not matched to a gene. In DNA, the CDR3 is TGTGCCAGCAGTCGATACAGGGGGCCCAATCAGCCCCAGCATTTT. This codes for CASSRYRGPNQPQHF.

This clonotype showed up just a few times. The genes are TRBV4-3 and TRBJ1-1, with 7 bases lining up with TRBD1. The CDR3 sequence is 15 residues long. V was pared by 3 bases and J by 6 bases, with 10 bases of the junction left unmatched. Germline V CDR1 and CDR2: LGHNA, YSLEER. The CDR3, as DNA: TGCGCCAGCAGCCAGCGGGAAGGGGGCGGATCTGAAGCTTTCTTT. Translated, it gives CASSQREGGGSEAFF.